The clone carrying this TCR beta chain was counted a few times. Its antigen is unknown. The sample is drawn from a study of cytomegalovirus exposure and HLA in healthy donors. Study summary: About 180 million T cells yielded over 90 million unique TCR beta sequences in earlier analysis.

The study ran its PCR with 60 Vbeta and 13 Jbeta primers. TCRdb keeps only in-frame clones here, not all; method: immunoSEQ multiplex PCR. The table lists 100,000 or so clones, about 70% of them singletons. Study observations and caveats: An analysis was carried out at a later point. It showed that HLA-associated TCR beta chains were more clonally expanded than equally common non-associated chains. The majority of TCR sequences were rare, yet some public TCRs appeared in many donors.

CDR1 is ENHRY and CDR2 is SYGVKD in the germline V gene. Losses at the gene ends were 6 bases for V and 4 bases for J; bases not matched to a gene: 1. This CDR3 spans 14 amino acids. The rearrangement uses TRBV10-3 and TRBJ2-1; 12 bases map to TRBD2. Sequenced material: PBMCs. The sequence came from a middle-aged woman in good health and CMV-seronegative. Here the CDR3 DNA reads TGTGCCATCAGCCTAGCGGGAGGGTACAATGAGCAGTTCTTC. Translation gives CAISLAGGYNEQFF.